These 24 T cell receptor beta chains came from one sample sequenced in a study of shared clonotypes between healthy human individuals. Assay used: immunoSEQ multiplex PCR; TCRdb lists only in-frame clones, some missing. This table holds 2 million to 2.5 million clones, 85% to 95% found once. CD45RO negativity and positive selection for CCR7 defined naive CD8 cells, a population that excluded terminally differentiated effector memory CD45RA+ cells. Sequenced material: naive CD8+ T cells sorted from blood. The source of these receptors is a man younger than 35 in good health.

This sequence joins TRBV2 and TRBJ2-7; 8 bases are a match to TRBD1. Germline loops: CDR1 SNHLY, CDR2 FYNNEI. There are 15 residues in the CDR3. J lost 2 bases, V lost 11 bases, and 14 bases had no gene match. CDR3 residues: CALLSDREETYEQYF. For the CDR3, the DNA is TGTGCCCTCCTCTCGGACAGGGAAGAAACCTACGAGCAGTACTTC.

The chain has TRBV19 and TRBJ2-7; 10 bases fit TRBD1. The CDR3 consists of 15 residues. In germline, CDR1 is LNHDA, CDR2 SQIVND (reference sequence). Trimming removed 0 bases from V and 3 bases from J; junction bases left unmatched: 2. The CDR3 reads CASSIEGQGIYEQYF. As DNA, the CDR3 is TGTGCCAGTAGTATAGAGGGACAGGGGATCTACGAGCAGTACTTC.

The chain has TRBV19 and TRBJ2-2; no firm D call. V was cut by 6 bases and J by 2 bases, with 7 bases left in between. The CDR3 totals 13 residues. The germline gives CDR1 LNHDA, CDR2 SQIVND (reference sequence). The CDR3 DNA reads TGTGCCAGTAGAGATATTAACACCGGGGAGCTGTTTTTT. Its protein is CASRDINTGELFF.

The CDR3 sequence: CASSSTGMDRVDTEAFF. The CDR3 DNA is TGCGCCAGCAGCTCGACCGGAATGGACAGGGTCGACACTGAAGCTTTCTTT. This chain uses TRBV5-1 with TRBJ1-1; 8 bases are shared with TRBD1. After removal of 3 bases from V and 3 bases from J, the junction contained 13 bases not matched to a gene. The CDR3 spans 17 residues. The germline V gene encodes CDR1 SGHRS and CDR2 YFSETQ.

The V call is TRBV29-1, the J call TRBJ1-2, with a weak D call TRBD1 (5 bases). Between the trimmed V and J ends, which lost 3 bases and 5 bases, there was a span of 13 bases. Germline CDR1 and CDR2: SQVTM and ANQGSEA. The CDR3 contains 13 residues. DNA for the CDR3: TGCAGCGTTGAGGAGGGGTCTAGTTATGGCTACACCTTC. It translates to CSVEEGSSYGYTF.

The rearrangement uses TRBV19 and TRBJ1-3, with D unresolved. The germline V gene has CDR1 LNHDA and CDR2 SQIVND (reference sequence). The CDR3 contains 16 residues. Trimming took 3 bases from V and 0 from J, leaving 12 bases between them. The CDR3 protein is CASSMEELSSGNTIYF. DNA of the CDR3: TGTGCCAGTAGTATGGAAGAGCTGAGCTCTGGAAACACCATATATTTT. Complete variable domain (other parts from reference TRBV19 and TRBJ1-3): DGGITQSPKYLFRKEGQNVTLSCEQNLNHDAMYWYRQDPGQGLRLIYYSQIVNDFQKGDIAEGYSVSREKKESFPLTVTSAQKNPTAFYLCASSMEELSSGNTIYFGEGSWLTVV.

This chain connects TRBV6-6 to TRBJ1-1; D perhaps matches TRBD1 (5 bases). CDR3 length: 13 amino acids. The V end lost 8 bases, the J end lost 8 bases, and 18 bases lay between the germline ends. Germline V gives CDR1 MNHNY, CDR2 SVGAGI (reference sequence). This CDR3 reads CASSLSGGPEAFF. CDR3 nucleotides: TGTGCCAGCTCCCTATCGGGGGGACCCGAAGCTTTCTTT.

The chain is built from TRBV29-1 and TRBJ2-7; 7 nucleotides match TRBD1. There are 13 residues in the CDR3. Germline values: CDR1 SQVTM, CDR2 ANQGSEA. As DNA, the CDR3 is TGCAGGGGGAACGGGCGACAGGGCTACGAGCAGTACTTC. Translation: CRGNGRQGYEQYF.

The chain combines TRBV6-5 with TRBJ2-3; no definite D call. Germline CDR1 is MNHEY and CDR2 is SVGAGI. V lost 2 bases and J 6 bases, leaving 12 bases between the germline ends. This CDR3 region has 14 residues. The CDR3: CASSYGLGGDTQYF. The CDR3 coding sequence is TGTGCCAGCAGTTACGGGCTAGGTGGCGATACGCAGTATTTT.

The rearrangement links TRBV28 to TRBJ2-7, with 14 bases lining up with TRBD2. CDR3 size: 15 residues. J was trimmed by 5 bases and V by 5 bases; bases with no gene match: 5. CDR1 is MDHEN, CDR2 SYDVKM, per germline. In DNA, the CDR3 is TGTGCCAGCAGTCTGGGACTAGCGGGGGTTCACGAGCAGTACTTC. Protein sequence: CASSLGLAGVHEQYF.

CDR3 bases: TGTGCCAGCGCTGGGCAGGGATGGGAGCCCCAGCATTTT. Amino acid sequence: CASAGQGWEPQHF. This chain links TRBV7-9 with TRBJ1-5, with D possibly TRBD1 on 5 matching bases. With 8 bases removed from V and 8 bases from J, the gap between germline ends came to 16 bases. The germline V gene has CDR1 SEHNR and CDR2 FQNEAQ (reference sequence). This CDR3 is built from 13 residues.

The chain carries TRBV10-1 and TRBJ2-5; 9 nucleotides align to TRBD2. The ends lost 6 bases at V and 4 bases at J; junction bases unmatched: 9. The germline V gene encodes CDR1 WNHNN and CDR2 SYGVQD (reference sequence). The CDR3 is 15 residues long. The CDR3 DNA reads as TGCGCCAGCAGCCCCGGGGCGGGGGGGCCAGAGACCCAGTACTTC. Its translation is CASSPGAGGPETQYF.

This clone was recorded only once. The genes are TRBV30 and TRBJ2-1; a possible D gene is TRBD2 (6 bases). Trimming removed 2 bases at V and 4 bases at J, with 9 bases between. The CDR3 length is 13 residues. Germline loops: CDR1 GTSNPN, CDR2 SVGIG (reference sequence). CDR3 sequence reads: CAWSRESYNEQFF. The CDR3 DNA follows: TGTGCCTGGAGTCGGGAGAGTTACAATGAGCAGTTCTTC.

The V and J genes are TRBV6-6 and TRBJ2-3, with TRBD2 identical over 13 bases. J was trimmed by 2 bases and V by 6 bases; bases with no gene match: 5. Germline V lookup: CDR1 MNHNY, CDR2 SVGAGI (reference sequence). The CDR3 loop spans 16 amino acids. CDR3 bases: TGTGCCAGCAGGGTACTAGCGGGAGGGTACACAGATACGCAGTATTTT. It encodes CASRVLAGGYTDTQYF.

The chain is built from TRBV11-2 and TRBJ2-7; perhaps TRBD1 as D (6 bases). The germline V and J ends were trimmed by 4 bases and 9 bases, with 22 bases remaining between them. Germline assignment: CDR1 SGHAT and CDR2 FQNNGV. The CDR3 extends over 15 amino acids. The CDR3 region has the DNA TGTGCCAGCAGCTGGGACAAAGTCGGAAGATCCGGGCAGTACTTC. It encodes CASSWDKVGRSGQYF. The full variable domain, its missing parts supplied by reference TRBV11-2 and TRBJ2-7, is EAGVAQSPRYKIIEKRQSVAFWCNPISGHATLYWYQQILGQGPKLLIQFQNNGVVDDSQLPKDRFSAERLKGVDSTLKIQPAKLEDSAVYLCASSWDKVGRSGQYFGPGTRLTVT.

The chain carries TRBV5-6 and TRBJ1-3; D is ambiguous. The germline V gene has CDR1 SGHDT and CDR2 YYEEEE. V was cut by 4 bases and J by 2 bases, with 13 bases left in between. This CDR3 comprises 15 residues. DNA of the CDR3: TGTGCCAGCAGCCAGCCCCCTGGGGCTGGAAACACCATATATTTT. Amino acids: CASSQPPGAGNTIYF.

V and J are TRBV29-1 and TRBJ1-1; D is unclear. CDR3 length equals 12 residues. Looked up from germline, CDR1 is SQVTM and CDR2 is ANQGSEA. Trimming pared 7 bases from V and 7 bases from J, leaving 16 bases between. DNA for the CDR3: TGCAGCGCAAAGGGCCCCATGGGTGAAGCTTTCTTT. It is translated as CSAKGPMGEAFF. Variable domain in full (rest from reference TRBV29-1 and TRBJ1-1): SAVISQKPSRDICQRGTSLTIQCQVDSQVTMMFWYRQQPGQSLTLIATANQGSEATYESGFVIDKFPISRPNLTFSTLTVSNMSPEDSSIYLCSAKGPMGEAFFGQGTRLTVV.

This clone was seen just once. The genes are TRBV6-5 and TRBJ1-4; possibly TRBD1 for D (6 bases). CDR1 is MNHEY and CDR2 is SVGAGI in the germline V gene. V was clipped by 6 bases and J by 11 bases, with 13 bases between them. This CDR3 is built from 12 residues. The CDR3 loop is CASSPDSFKLFF. CDR3 DNA sequence: TGTGCCAGCAGCCCGGACAGCTTTAAACTGTTTTTT.

The chain has TRBV5-1 and TRBJ1-3, with D perhaps TRBD1 (6 bases). Germline V gene sequence: CDR1 SGHRS, CDR2 YFSETQ. CDR3 size: 17 residues. V was shortened by 4 bases and J by 3 bases, with 20 bases between the two germline ends. The CDR3 sequence: CASSIPPYDRFGNTIYF. CDR3 coding DNA: TGCGCCAGCAGCATCCCGCCTTATGACAGGTTTGGAAACACCATATATTTT.

J is TRBJ1-2 and V is TRBV5-6; the D gene is possibly TRBD1 (5 bases). The CDR3 loop spans 15 amino acids. V lost 3 bases, J lost 4 bases, and 16 bases lay in between. Germline CDR1 is SGHDT and CDR2 is YYEEEE. CDR3 sequence (DNA): TGTGCCAGCAGCTCTTACCCCGGGACGGGCTATGGCTACACCTTC. It encodes CASSSYPGTGYGYTF.

This clone was counted between two and nine times. The gene calls are TRBV30 and TRBJ1-1; D call uncertain. Per the germline V gene, CDR1 is GTSNPN and CDR2 is SVGIG (reference sequence). The CDR3 is 13 residues long. With 4 bases removed from V and 4 bases from J, the gap between germline ends came to 13 bases. CDR3 sequence reads: CAWTFGFGTEAFF. In nucleotides, the CDR3 is TGTGCCTGGACATTTGGGTTCGGCACTGAAGCTTTCTTT.

This clone was found once. This chain joins TRBV13 and TRBJ2-5, with D unclear. V was cut by 5 bases and J by 3 bases, with 13 bases left in between. The CDR3 contains 14 residues. The germline gives CDR1 PRHDT, CDR2 FYEKMQ (reference sequence). CDR3 region: CASSQRWAKETQYF. CDR3 nucleotides: TGTGCCAGCAGCCAACGGTGGGCGAAAGAGACCCAGTACTTC.

The sample holds one count of this clone. This sequence joins TRBV19 and TRBJ2-3, with a possible D match to TRBD2 (5 bases). The CDR3 is 11 residues long. Germline CDR1 is LNHDA and CDR2 is SQIVND (reference sequence). With 6 bases removed from V and 5 bases from J, the gap between germline ends came to 6 bases. DNA for the CDR3: TGTGCCAGTAGCGGGGAAGATACGCAGTATTTT. As protein: CASSGEDTQYF.

This chain connects TRBV18 to TRBJ1-5; TRBD1 matches at 8 bases. The junction had 11 bases not matched to a gene; V was cut back by 3 bases and J by 1 base. Germline V gene lookup returns CDR1 KGHSH and CDR2 LQKENI. The CDR3 length is 18 residues. CDR3 residues: CASSPTPSGGRSNQPQHF. In DNA, the CDR3 is TGTGCCAGCTCACCCACTCCATCAGGGGGCAGAAGCAATCAGCCCCAGCATTTT. Drawing the rest from reference TRBV18 and TRBJ1-5, the complete variable domain is NAGVMQNPRHLVRRRGQEARLRCSPMKGHSHVYWYRQLPEEGLKFMVYLQKENIIDESGMPKERFSAEFPKEGPSILRIQQVVRGDSAAYFCASSPTPSGGRSNQPQHFGDGTRLSIL.